This T cell receptor (beta chain) is drawn from a study of T cell responses to AZD1222 COVID-19 vaccine. Regarding the study as a whole: Spike-wide vaccine-associated CD4 TCRs dominated at 160-218 and 743-854. Just a handful of AZD1222 recipients were seropositive at baseline.

The method was immunoSEQ multiplex PCR; TCRdb's version includes in-frame clones alone and lacks a portion of them. Of some 86,000 clones in the sample, about 91% were seen once. Remarks on this clone: The target antigen is unknown.

This CDR3 is 13 amino acids long. V lost 6 bases and J lost 6, with 13 bases in between. Per the germline V gene, CDR1 is SGHNT and CDR2 is YYREEE (reference sequence). V gene TRBV5-4 combines with J gene TRBJ2-1; D unresolved. The specimen was peripheral blood, collected on day 0 of AZD1222 vaccination. The receptor comes from an adult in good health. CDR3 amino acids: CASMVFSGNEQFF. For the CDR3, the DNA is TGTGCCAGCATGGTATTTTCCGGCAATGAGCAGTTCTTC.